Below, 24 T cell receptor beta chains from the same sample are listed, as sequenced in a study of T cell responses to AZD1222 COVID-19 vaccine. Produced via immunoSEQ multiplex PCR; TCRdb's table is partial and in-frame only. The data contain some 80,000 clones, roughly 80% of them singletons. The starting material was peripheral blood, obtained 28 days after the second dose of the MenACWY control vaccine. All receptors come from an adult who received the MenACWY meningococcal vaccine as a control.

The genes are TRBV3-1 (or the pseudogene TRBV3-2) and TRBJ1-1; no definite D call. V lost 1 base and J lost 0, with 9 bases in between. CDR1 is LGHDT and CDR2 is YNNKEL in the germline V gene (reference sequence). The CDR3 totals 15 residues. The CDR3 nucleotides are TGTGCCAGCAGCCAAGGAACGGGTCTGAACACTGAAGCTTTCTTT. Translated: CASSQGTGLNTEAFF.

This chain joins TRBV29-1 and TRBJ2-5; D might be TRBD2 (6 bases). Trimming shortened V by 0 bases and J by 3 bases, and 11 bases separated the two germline ends. The CDR3 has 14 residues. From germline, CDR1 is SQVTM and CDR2 ANQGSEA. The CDR3 bases are TGCAGCGTTGAAGATAGCGGCTTAAAAGAGACCCAGTACTTC. Its protein is CSVEDSGLKETQYF.

The V call is TRBV7-9, the J call TRBJ1-5; D is possibly TRBD1 (6 bases). Germline lookup yields CDR1 SEHNR and CDR2 FQNEAQ (reference sequence). Trimming took off 6 bases at V and 4 bases at J, with 16 bases between the two ends. The CDR3 has 15 amino acids. CDR3 residues: CASSTDGGANQPQHF. The CDR3 DNA follows: TGTGCCAGCAGTACCGATGGGGGGGCAAATCAGCCCCAGCATTTT.

The chain carries TRBV7-2 and TRBJ2-7; D call uncertain. The CDR3 contains 14 residues. Germline V CDR1 and CDR2: SGHTA, FQGNSA. V lost 6 bases and J lost 2, with 14 bases in between. CDR3 nucleotide sequence: TGTGCCAGCAGTTCACATCGACCACCCTACGAGCAGTACTTC. Protein sequence: CASSSHRPPYEQYF. The full variable domain, in which reference TRBV7-2 and TRBJ2-7 provide the parts outside the CDR3, is GAGVSQSPSNKVTEKGKDVELRCDPISGHTALYWYRQSLGQGLEFLIYFQGNSAPDKSGLPSDRFSAERTGGSVSTLTIQRTQQEDSAVYLCASSSHRPPYEQYFGPGTRLTVT.

The V call is TRBV6-2 or TRBV6-3, the J call TRBJ1-2; 8 bases are a match to TRBD1. This CDR3 has 13 residues. V shed 5 bases, J shed 4 bases, and the junction held 3 bases outside the gene matches. Per the germline V gene, CDR1 is MNHEY and CDR2 is SVGEGT. DNA of the CDR3: TGTGCCAGCAGTACGGGACAGGCCTATGGCTACACCTTC. Translation: CASSTGQAYGYTF.

V and J are TRBV5-1 and TRBJ2-7; a weak D match, TRBD2 (6 bases). V was shortened by 4 bases and J by 7 bases, with 15 bases between the two germline ends. The CDR3 length is 13 residues. Germline V gene data show CDR1 as SGHRS and CDR2 as YFSETQ. CDR3 sequence reads: CASSAGLRGEQYF. CDR3 sequence (DNA): TGCGCCAGCAGCGCCGGGCTGCGGGGTGAGCAGTACTTC.

The chain carries TRBV19 and TRBJ2-6; D is possibly TRBD1 (6 bases). V was shortened by 4 bases and J by 3 bases, with 13 bases between the two germline ends. CDR3 length equals 16 residues. Germline V gene data show CDR1 as LNHDA and CDR2 as SQIVND (reference sequence). CDR3 in DNA: TGTGCCAGTAGTACGGACAGCCCCGGTGGGGCCAACGTCCTGACTTTC. Amino acid sequence: CASSTDSPGGANVLTF.

The chain joins TRBV12-3 or TRBV12-4 to TRBJ2-5, with D perhaps matching TRBD2 (5 bases). Trimming stripped 3 bases from V and 5 bases from J, with 10 bases between. This CDR3 is 13 amino acids long. The CDR3 is CASSFGVGETQYF. The CDR3 nucleotides read TGTGCCAGCAGTTTCGGGGTGGGGGAGACCCAGTACTTC.

The chain joins TRBV5-1 to TRBJ1-5; tentatively, D is TRBD1 (6 bases). The length of the CDR3 is 14 residues. Trimming left V 0 bases short and J 3 bases short, with 7 bases between. Germline V gene sequence: CDR1 SGHRS, CDR2 YFSETQ. In DNA, the CDR3 is TGCGCCAGCAGCTTGGCAGGGGACAATCAGCCCCAGCATTTT. It translates to CASSLAGDNQPQHF. The full variable domain, completed using reference TRBV5-1 and TRBJ1-5, is KAGVTQTPRYLIKTRGQQVTLSCSPISGHRSVSWYQQTPGQGLQFLFEYFSETQRNKGNFPGRFSGRQFSNSRSEMNVSTLELGDSALYLCASSLAGDNQPQHFGDGTRLSIL.

V usage is TRBV5-1 and J usage is TRBJ2-1; D is unclear. V was cut by 4 bases and J by 9 bases, with 14 bases left in between. CDR1 and CDR2 (germline): SGHRS, YFSETQ. The CDR3 length is 13 residues. The CDR3 sequence is CASSQETPGEQFF. CDR3 DNA: TGCGCCAGCAGCCAAGAGACCCCGGGTGAGCAGTTCTTC.

This rearrangement joins TRBV11-2 to TRBJ2-3; D not resolved. The germline V gene has CDR1 SGHAT and CDR2 FQNNGV. This CDR3 has 15 residues. The V end was cut by 1 base, the J end by 1 base, with 9 bases between. The CDR3 DNA reads as TGTGCCAGCAGCTTAGGGCGGTCACGCACAGATACGCAGTATTTT. This gives the protein CASSLGRSRTDTQYF.

The chain carries TRBV27 and TRBJ1-3; D is unclear. Trimming left V 8 bases short and J 7 bases short, with 15 bases between. CDR1 and CDR2 from the germline V gene are MNHEY and SMNVEV (reference sequence). CDR3 length equals 13 residues. The CDR3 reads CASARAGANTIYF. CDR3 DNA: TGTGCCAGCGCGCGGGCCGGTGCTAACACCATATATTTT.

This clone occurred a few times. The chain carries TRBV7-9 and TRBJ1-2; 7 bases match TRBD1. Germline CDR1 and CDR2: SEHNR and FQNEAQ (reference sequence). The CDR3 spans 14 residues. J gave up 3 bases and V 5 bases, and 6 bases lay outside the gene matches. The CDR3 DNA follows: TGTGCCAGCAGCAGCTCCACAGGGGACTATGGCTACACCTTC. This encodes CASSSSTGDYGYTF.

V and J are TRBV19 and TRBJ2-1; D is perhaps TRBD1 or TRBD2 (5 bases each). This CDR3 has 16 residues. V gave up 0 bases and J gave up 0 bases, with 9 bases separating them. Germline-derived CDR1 and CDR2 are LNHDA and SQIVND (reference sequence). The CDR3 here is CASSIDPGSSYNEQFF. In DNA, the CDR3 is TGTGCCAGTAGTATAGATCCAGGGAGCTCCTACAATGAGCAGTTCTTC.

The chain joins TRBV5-4 to TRBJ2-3, with D maybe TRBD1 (6 bases). The CDR3 has 16 amino acids. The V gene lost 2 bases and the J gene lost 2 bases, with 15 bases spanning the gap. The germline CDR1 and CDR2 sequences are SGHNT and YYREEE (reference sequence). CDR3 residues: CASSFGTRPSTDTQYF. In DNA form, the CDR3 reads TGTGCCAGCAGCTTCGGGACAAGGCCTTCCACAGATACGCAGTATTTT.

The chain couples TRBV6-5 to TRBJ1-1; D may be TRBD1 (6 bases). Trimming stripped 5 bases from V and 3 bases from J, with 13 bases between. Germline loops: CDR1 MNHEY, CDR2 SVGAGI. The CDR3 has 14 residues. The CDR3 spells CASSTITGYTEAFF. CDR3 DNA sequence: TGTGCCAGCAGTACTATTACAGGGTACACTGAAGCTTTCTTT.

The rearrangement links TRBV27 to TRBJ2-7; the D call may be TRBD1 or TRBD2 (5 bases each). Germline V gene sequence: CDR1 MNHEY, CDR2 SMNVEV (reference sequence). V was pared by 6 bases and J by 2 bases, with 14 bases between. This CDR3 has 14 residues. The CDR3 protein is CASSPGQAAYEQYF. The CDR3 nucleotides are TGTGCCAGCAGCCCGGGGCAGGCCGCCTACGAGCAGTACTTC.

A few counts support this clone. This chain links TRBV19 with TRBJ2-1, with TRBD2 matching over 7 bases. This CDR3 has 17 amino acids. J lost 6 bases, V lost 5 bases, and 16 bases had no gene match. Germline CDR1 is LNHDA and CDR2 is SQIVND (reference sequence). CDR3 nucleotides: TGTGCCAGTAGTCCCCGCCCGACTAGCACCTTCTTCAATGAGCAGTTCTTC. As protein: CASSPRPTSTFFNEQFF.

This chain uses TRBV7-9 with TRBJ1-2; D not resolved. The CDR3 is 13 amino acids. Germline V lookup: CDR1 SEHNR, CDR2 FQNEAQ (reference sequence). V dropped 3 bases and J dropped 8 bases, with 13 bases sitting between them. The CDR3 DNA is TGTGCCAGCAGCTTCGGGGAGGGTGGAGGCTACACCTTC. Protein product: CASSFGEGGGYTF.

The chain has TRBV30 and TRBJ1-1; 9 bases fit TRBD1. Germline CDR1 is GTSNPN and CDR2 is SVGIG (reference sequence). J was trimmed by 6 bases and V by 4 bases; bases with no gene match: 9. The CDR3 runs to 14 residues. This CDR3 reads CAWTRGQGSSEAFF. CDR3 nucleotides: TGTGCCTGGACGCGAGGACAGGGGTCCTCTGAAGCTTTCTTT.

The chain joins TRBV5-6 to TRBJ2-1, with a possible D match to TRBD1 (5 bases). The CDR3 is made up of 13 amino acids. Germline assignment: CDR1 SGHDT and CDR2 YYEEEE. Deletions cut 1 base from V and 7 bases from J, with 9 bases between. The CDR3 loop reads CASSLKGLNEQFF. DNA of the CDR3: TGTGCCAGCAGCTTGAAGGGGCTGAATGAGCAGTTCTTC.

The rearrangement uses TRBV6-5 and TRBJ1-1; TRBD1 might be the D (6 bases). Germline lookup yields CDR1 MNHEY and CDR2 SVGAGI. The CDR3 spans 13 residues. The V end was cut by 6 bases, the J end by 5 bases, with 13 bases between. The chain's CDR3 is CASRQQGRTEAFF. In nucleotides, the CDR3 is TGTGCCAGCAGGCAACAGGGACGAACTGAAGCTTTCTTT.

This chain connects TRBV11-2 to TRBJ1-1; D is unresolved. The V end was cut by 0 bases, the J end by 4 bases, with 12 bases between. Germline CDR1 is SGHAT and CDR2 is FQNNGV. This CDR3 region has 15 residues. This CDR3 is CASSLDLTSGTEAFF. CDR3 sequence (DNA): TGTGCCAGCAGCTTAGATCTCACCTCGGGCACTGAAGCTTTCTTT.

The V and J genes are TRBV6-5 and TRBJ2-6; D may be TRBD2 (7 bases). Trimming pared 5 bases from V and 3 bases from J, leaving 11 bases between. In germline, CDR1 is MNHEY, CDR2 SVGAGI. This CDR3 has 15 residues. The CDR3 loop is CASSRGGFGANVLTF. CDR3 nucleotide sequence: TGTGCCAGCAGTAGGGGGGGCTTTGGGGCCAACGTCCTGACTTTC.